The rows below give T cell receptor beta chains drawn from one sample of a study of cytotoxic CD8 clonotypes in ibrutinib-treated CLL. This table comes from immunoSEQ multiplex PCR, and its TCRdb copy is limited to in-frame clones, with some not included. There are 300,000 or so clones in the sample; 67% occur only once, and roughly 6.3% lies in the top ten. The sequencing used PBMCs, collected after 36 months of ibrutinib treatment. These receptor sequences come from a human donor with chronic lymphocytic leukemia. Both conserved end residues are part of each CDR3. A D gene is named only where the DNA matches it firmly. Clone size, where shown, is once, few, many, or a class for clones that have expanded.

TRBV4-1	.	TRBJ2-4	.	CASSQRKGSNIQYF	TGCGCCAGCAGCCAAAGGAAGGGGTCCAACATTCAGTACTTC
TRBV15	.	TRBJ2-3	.	CATSRRTPSTDTQYF	TGTGCCACCAGCAGACGGACACCTAGCACAGATACGCAGTATTTT
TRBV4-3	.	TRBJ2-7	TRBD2	CASSHIAGGYEQYF	TGCGCCAGCAGCCACATAGCGGGAGGCTACGAGCAGTACTTC
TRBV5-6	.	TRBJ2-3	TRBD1	CASSFPGQGATDTQYF	TGTGCCAGCAGCTTCCCGGGACAGGGAGCCACAGATACGCAGTATTTT
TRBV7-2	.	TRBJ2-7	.	CASSLWKSYEQYF	TGTGCCAGCAGCTTATGGAAGTCCTACGAGCAGTACTTC
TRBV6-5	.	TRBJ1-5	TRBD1	CASSYSTGIGQPQHF	TGTGCCAGCAGTTACTCGACAGGGATTGGCCAGCCCCAGCATTTT
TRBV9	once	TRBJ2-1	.	CASSPSSYNEQFF	TGTGCCAGCAGCCCCTCGTCCTACAATGAGCAGTTCTTC
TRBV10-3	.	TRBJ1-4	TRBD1	CAISDLGTGSEKLFF	TGTGCCATCAGTGACCTCGGGACAGGGAGTGAAAAACTGTTTTTT
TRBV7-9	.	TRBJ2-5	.	CASSLAALTVQETQYF	TGTGCCAGCAGCTTAGCCGCACTAACAGTCCAAGAGACCCAGTACTTC
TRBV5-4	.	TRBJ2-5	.	CASSPSPGPRGKETQYF	TGTGCCAGCAGCCCATCACCGGGACCCCGCGGGAAAGAGACCCAGTACTTC
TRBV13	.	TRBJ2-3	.	CASSHRRRSDTQYF	TGTGCCAGCAGCCATAGGCGGCGCTCAGATACGCAGTATTTT
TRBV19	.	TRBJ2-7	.	CASSTLVGGSYEQYF	TGTGCCAGTAGTACGTTGGTCGGAGGCTCCTACGAGCAGTACTTC
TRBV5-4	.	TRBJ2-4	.	CASSLGGVSRNIQYF	TGTGCCAGCAGCTTGGGGGGAGTTAGTAGGAACATTCAGTACTTC
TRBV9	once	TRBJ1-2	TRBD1	CASRQGNFYGYTF	TGTGCCAGCCGACAGGGGAATTTCTATGGCTACACCTTC
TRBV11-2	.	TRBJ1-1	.	CASSLVGVPGAFF	TGTGCCAGCAGCTTAGTCGGTGTGCCCGGGGCTTTCTTT
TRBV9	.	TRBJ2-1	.	CASKSGAERESYNEQFF	TGTGCCAGCAAATCTGGGGCCGAACGGGAGAGCTACAATGAGCAGTTCTTC
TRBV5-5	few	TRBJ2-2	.	CASSLEGETGELFF	TGTGCCAGCAGCTTGGAAGGGGAGACCGGGGAGCTGTTTTTT
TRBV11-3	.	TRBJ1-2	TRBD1	CASSTRQGDSYGYTF	TGTGCCAGCAGCACCCGACAGGGGGACAGCTATGGCTACACCTTC
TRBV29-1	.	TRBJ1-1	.	CSTVIVNTEAFF	TGCAGCACGGTTATCGTGAACACTGAAGCTTTCTTT
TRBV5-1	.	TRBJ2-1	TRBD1	CASSTGTGGTYNEQFF	TGCGCCAGCAGCACGGGGACAGGGGGCACCTACAATGAGCAGTTCTTC
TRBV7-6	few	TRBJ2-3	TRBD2	CASSRPAGTSGGRTDTQYF	TGTGCCAGCAGCCGGCCGGCGGGGACTAGCGGGGGTCGCACAGATACGCAGTATTTT
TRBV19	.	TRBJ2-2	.	CASSKGGVWQAYTGELFF	TGTGCCAGTAGTAAGGGAGGTGTATGGCAGGCCTACACCGGGGAGCTGTTTTTT
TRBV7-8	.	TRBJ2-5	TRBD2	CAWGERGPRGETQYF	TGTGCCTGGGGGGAGCGGGGGCCCCGGGGGGAGACCCAGTACTTC
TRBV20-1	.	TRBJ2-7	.	CSFTPAYEQYF	TGCAGTTTTACTCCTGCCTACGAGCAGTACTTC
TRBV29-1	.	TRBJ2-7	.	CSVRNRLTYEQYF	TGCAGCGTGCGGAACAGGTTAACCTACGAGCAGTACTTC
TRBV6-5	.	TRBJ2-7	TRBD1	CASSYGGQGIEQYF	TGTGCCAGCAGTTACGGGGGACAGGGGATCGAGCAGTACTTC
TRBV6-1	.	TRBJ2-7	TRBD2	CASSEGRGNYEQYF	TGTGCCAGCAGTGAAGGGCGGGGGAACTACGAGCAGTACTTC
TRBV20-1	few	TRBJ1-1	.	CSASYGPMAFF	TGCAGTGCTAGCTATGGACCAATGGCTTTCTTT
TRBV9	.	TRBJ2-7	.	CASSVDRGTPYEQYF	TGTGCCAGCAGCGTAGATCGGGGAACCCCCTACGAGCAGTACTTC
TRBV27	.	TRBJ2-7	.	CASSLRVGVESYEQYF	TGTGCCAGCAGCTTGAGGGTGGGGGTAGAGTCCTACGAGCAGTACTTC
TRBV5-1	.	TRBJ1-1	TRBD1	CASSRGDRRNTEAFF	TGCGCCAGCAGTAGGGGGGACAGGAGGAACACTGAAGCTTTCTTT
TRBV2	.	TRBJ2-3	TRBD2	CASRVTSGGTDTQYF	TGTGCCAGCAGGGTGACTAGCGGGGGCACAGATACGCAGTATTTT
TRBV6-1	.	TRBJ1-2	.	CASPAGEYGGYTF	TGTGCCAGTCCGGCAGGGGAGTACGGTGGCTACACCTTC
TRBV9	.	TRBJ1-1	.	CASSVVNVMNTEAFF	TGTGCCAGCAGCGTAGTTAATGTCATGAACACTGAAGCTTTCTTT
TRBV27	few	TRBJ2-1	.	CASSFGGGEQFF	TGTGCCAGCAGTTTCGGGGGAGGTGAGCAGTTCTTC
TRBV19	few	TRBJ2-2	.	CATRDRAITGELFF	TGTGCCACCAGAGACCGAGCAATCACCGGGGAGCTGTTTTTT
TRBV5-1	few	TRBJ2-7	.	CASSLDENDLHF	TGCGCCAGCAGCTTGGACGAGAACGACCTGCACTTC
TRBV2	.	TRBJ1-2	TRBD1	CASRLLGDSNYGYTF	TGTGCCAGCAGGCTTCTGGGGGACAGCAACTATGGCTACACCTTC
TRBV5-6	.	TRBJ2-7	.	CASRRPSEEQYF	TGTGCCAGCAGGAGGCCGTCCGAGGAGCAGTACTTC
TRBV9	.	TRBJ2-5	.	CASSPWGGPQETQYF	TGTGCCAGCAGCCCTTGGGGTGGGCCCCAAGAGACCCAGTACTTC
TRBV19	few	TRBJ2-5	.	CASSMMGRRGQETQYF	TGTGCCAGTAGTATGATGGGGAGAAGAGGGCAAGAGACCCAGTACTTC
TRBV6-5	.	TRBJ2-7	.	CASRARVAYEQYF	TGTGCCAGCAGAGCCCGAGTAGCCTACGAGCAGTACTTC
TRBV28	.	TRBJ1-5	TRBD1	CASSFRGQGLYQPQHF	TGTGCCAGCAGTTTCCGGGGACAGGGGCTATACCAGCCCCAGCATTTT
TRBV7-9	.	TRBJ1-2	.	CASSPLTGTGGYTF	TGTGCCAGCAGCCCCCTAACAGGGACTGGCGGCTACACCTTC
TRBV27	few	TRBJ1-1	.	CASSWGPEGTEAFF	TGTGCCAGCAGTTGGGGGCCGGAGGGTACTGAAGCTTTCTTT
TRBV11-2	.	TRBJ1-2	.	CASSSRRGGSGAFNYGYTF	TGTGCCAGCAGCTCCCGCCGGGGGGGTTCTGGGGCTTTTAACTATGGCTACACCTTC
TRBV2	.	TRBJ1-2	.	CASAGGPDYGYTF	TGTGCCAGCGCCGGGGGGCCGGACTATGGCTACACCTTC
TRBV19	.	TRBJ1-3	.	CASSIRGATGNTIYF	TGTGCCAGTAGTATTCGGGGGGCCACTGGAAACACCATATATTTT